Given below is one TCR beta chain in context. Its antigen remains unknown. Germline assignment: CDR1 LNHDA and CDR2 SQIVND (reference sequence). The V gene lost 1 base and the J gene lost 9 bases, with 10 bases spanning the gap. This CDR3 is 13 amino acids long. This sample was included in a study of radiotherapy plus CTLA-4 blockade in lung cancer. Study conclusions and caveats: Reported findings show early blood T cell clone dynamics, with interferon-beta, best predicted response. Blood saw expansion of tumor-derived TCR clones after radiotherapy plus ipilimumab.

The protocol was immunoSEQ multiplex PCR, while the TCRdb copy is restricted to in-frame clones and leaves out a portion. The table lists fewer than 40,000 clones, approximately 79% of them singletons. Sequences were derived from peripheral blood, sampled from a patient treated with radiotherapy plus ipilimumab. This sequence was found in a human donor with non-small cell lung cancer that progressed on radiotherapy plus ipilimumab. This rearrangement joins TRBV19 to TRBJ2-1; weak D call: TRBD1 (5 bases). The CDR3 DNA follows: TGTGCCAGTAGTATAGTCAGGGTTGGTGAGCAGTTCTTC. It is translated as CASSIVRVGEQFF.